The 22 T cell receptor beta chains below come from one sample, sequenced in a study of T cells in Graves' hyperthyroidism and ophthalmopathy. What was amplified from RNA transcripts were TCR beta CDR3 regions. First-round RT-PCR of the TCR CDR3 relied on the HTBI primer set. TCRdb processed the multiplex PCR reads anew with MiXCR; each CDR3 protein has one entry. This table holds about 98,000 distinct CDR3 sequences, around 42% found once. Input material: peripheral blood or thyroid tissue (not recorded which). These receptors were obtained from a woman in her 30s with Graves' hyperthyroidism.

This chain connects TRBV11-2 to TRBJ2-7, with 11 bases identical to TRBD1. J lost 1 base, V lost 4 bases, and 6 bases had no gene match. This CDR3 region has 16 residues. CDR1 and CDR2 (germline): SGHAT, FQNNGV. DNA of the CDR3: TGTGCCAGCAGCTACGGGACAGGGGGTTCATCCTACGAGCAGTACTTC. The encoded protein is CASSYGTGGSSYEQYF.

CDR3 protein: CATSRGTGGAYEQYF. The CDR3 DNA reads TGTGCCACCAGCAGGGGGACAGGGGGGGCCTACGAGCAGTACTTC. The V call is TRBV15, the J call TRBJ2-7, with 11 bases fitting TRBD1. CDR3 length equals 15 residues. Germline CDR1 and CDR2: LNHNV and YYDKDF (reference sequence). V shed 3 bases, J shed 2 bases, and the junction held 3 bases outside the gene matches.

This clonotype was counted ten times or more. The CDR3 loop is CASSTGGKGYGYTF. Written as DNA, the CDR3 is TGTGCCAGCAGCACAGGGGGTAAGGGCTATGGCTACACCTTC. The rearrangement links TRBV9 to TRBJ1-2; 8 nucleotides line up with TRBD1. Germline trimming cut 4 bases from V and 4 bases from J; bases unmatched to any gene: 6. CDR3 size: 14 residues. Per the germline V gene, CDR1 is SGDLS and CDR2 is YYNGEE.

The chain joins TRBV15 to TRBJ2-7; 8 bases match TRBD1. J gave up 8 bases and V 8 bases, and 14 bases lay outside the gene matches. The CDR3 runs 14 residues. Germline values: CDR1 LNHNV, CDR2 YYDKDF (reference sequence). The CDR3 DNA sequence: TGTGCCACCGCGCAGGGGGCTGGTCAGCCCCAGCAGTACTTC. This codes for CATAQGAGQPQQYF.

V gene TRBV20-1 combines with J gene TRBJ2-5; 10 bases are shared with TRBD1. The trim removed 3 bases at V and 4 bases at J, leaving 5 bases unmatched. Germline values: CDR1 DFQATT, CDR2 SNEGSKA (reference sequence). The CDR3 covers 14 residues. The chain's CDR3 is CSASQTGGIETQYF. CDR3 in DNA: TGCAGTGCTAGCCAGACAGGGGGCATAGAGACCCAGTACTTC.

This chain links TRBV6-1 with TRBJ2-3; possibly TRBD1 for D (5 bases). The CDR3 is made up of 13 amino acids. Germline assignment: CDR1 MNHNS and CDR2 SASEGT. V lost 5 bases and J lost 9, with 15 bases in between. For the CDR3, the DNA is TGTGCCAGCAGTTCGAATATAGGGGTGACGCAGTATTTT. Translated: CASSSNIGVTQYF.

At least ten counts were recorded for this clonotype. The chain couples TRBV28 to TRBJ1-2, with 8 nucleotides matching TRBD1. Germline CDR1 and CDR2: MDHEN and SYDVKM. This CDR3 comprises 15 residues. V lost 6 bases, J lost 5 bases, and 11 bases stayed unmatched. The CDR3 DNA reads TGTGCCAGCAGGACAGCCAGGGGGCGCGGGTATGGCTACACCTTC. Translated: CASRTARGRGYGYTF.

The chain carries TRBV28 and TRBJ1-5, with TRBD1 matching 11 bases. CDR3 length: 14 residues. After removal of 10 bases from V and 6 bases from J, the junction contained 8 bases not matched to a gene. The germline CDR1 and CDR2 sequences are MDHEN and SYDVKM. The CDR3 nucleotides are TGTGCCAACAGGGAGGGACAGGGGGGTCAGCCCCAGCATTTT. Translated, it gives CANREGQGGQPQHF. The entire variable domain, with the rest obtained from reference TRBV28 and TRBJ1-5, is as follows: DVKVTQSSRYLVKRTGEKVFLECVQDMDHENMFWYRQDPGLGLRLIYFSYDVKMKEKGDIPEGYSVSREKKERFSLILESASTNQTSMYLCANREGQGGQPQHFGDGTRLSIL.

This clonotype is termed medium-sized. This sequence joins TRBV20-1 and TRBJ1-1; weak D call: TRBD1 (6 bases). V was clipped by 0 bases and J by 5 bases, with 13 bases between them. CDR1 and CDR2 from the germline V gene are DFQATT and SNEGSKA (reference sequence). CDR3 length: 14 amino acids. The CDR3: CSARDPQGWTEAFF. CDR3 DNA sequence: TGCAGTGCTAGAGACCCCCAGGGGTGGACTGAAGCTTTCTTT.

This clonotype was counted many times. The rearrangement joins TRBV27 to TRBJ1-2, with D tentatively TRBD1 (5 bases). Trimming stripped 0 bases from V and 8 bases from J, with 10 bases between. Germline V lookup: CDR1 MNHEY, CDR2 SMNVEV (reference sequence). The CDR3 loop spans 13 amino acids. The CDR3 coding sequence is TGTGCCAGCAGTTTATCTGGGGGTGGAGGCTACACCTTC. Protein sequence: CASSLSGGGGYTF.

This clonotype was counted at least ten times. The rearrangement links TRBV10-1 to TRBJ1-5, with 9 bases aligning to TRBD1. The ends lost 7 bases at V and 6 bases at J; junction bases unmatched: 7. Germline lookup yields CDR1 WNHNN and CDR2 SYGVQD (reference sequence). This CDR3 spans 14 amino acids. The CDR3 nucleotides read TGCGCCAGCACCGGGACAGGGTACGGTCAGCCCCAGCATTTT. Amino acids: CASTGTGYGQPQHF.

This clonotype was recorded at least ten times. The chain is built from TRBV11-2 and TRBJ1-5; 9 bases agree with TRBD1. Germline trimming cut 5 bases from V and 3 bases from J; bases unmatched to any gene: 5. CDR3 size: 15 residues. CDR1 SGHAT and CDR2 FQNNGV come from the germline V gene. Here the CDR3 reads CASSLGQGNNQPQHF. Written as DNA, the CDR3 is TGTGCCAGCAGCCTCGGACAGGGGAACAATCAGCCCCAGCATTTT.

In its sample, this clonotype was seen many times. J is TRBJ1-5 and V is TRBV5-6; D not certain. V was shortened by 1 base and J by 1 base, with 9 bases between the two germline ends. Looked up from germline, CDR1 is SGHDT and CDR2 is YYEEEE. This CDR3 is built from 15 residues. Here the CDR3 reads CASSLRLRSNQPQHF. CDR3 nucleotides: TGTGCCAGCAGCTTGAGGTTACGAAGCAATCAGCCCCAGCATTTT. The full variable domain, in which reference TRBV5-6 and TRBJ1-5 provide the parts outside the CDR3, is DAGVTQSPTHLIKTRGQQVTLRCSPKSGHDTVSWYQQALGQGPQFIFQYYEEEERQRGNFPDRFSGHQFPNYSSELNVNALLLGDSALYLCASSLRLRSNQPQHFGDGTRLSIL.

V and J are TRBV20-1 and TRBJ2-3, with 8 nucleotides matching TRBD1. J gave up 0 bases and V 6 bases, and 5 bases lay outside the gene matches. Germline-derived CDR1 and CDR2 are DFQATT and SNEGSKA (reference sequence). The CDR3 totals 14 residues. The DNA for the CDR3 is TGCAGTGCCACGACAGGGGCTAGCACAGATACGCAGTATTTT. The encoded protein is CSATTGASTDTQYF.

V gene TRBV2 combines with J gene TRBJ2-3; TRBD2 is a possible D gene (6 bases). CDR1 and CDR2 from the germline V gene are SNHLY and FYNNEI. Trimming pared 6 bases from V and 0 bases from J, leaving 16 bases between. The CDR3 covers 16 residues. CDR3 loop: CASSLAPGLSTDTQYF. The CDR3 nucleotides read TGTGCCAGCAGCTTAGCCCCGGGACTTAGCACAGATACGCAGTATTTT. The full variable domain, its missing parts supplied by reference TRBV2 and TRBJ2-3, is EPEVTQTPSHQVTQMGQEVILRCVPISNHLYFYWYRQILGQKVEFLVSFYNNEISEKSEIFDDQFSVERPDGSNFTLKIRSTKLEDSAMYFCASSLAPGLSTDTQYFGPGTRLTVL.

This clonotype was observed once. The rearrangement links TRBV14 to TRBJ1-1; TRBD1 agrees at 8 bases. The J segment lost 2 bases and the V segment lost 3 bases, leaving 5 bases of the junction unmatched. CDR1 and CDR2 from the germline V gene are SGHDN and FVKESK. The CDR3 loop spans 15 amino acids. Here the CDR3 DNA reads TGTGCCAGCAGCCAGCCGGGACAGGTAAACACTGAAGCTTTCTTT. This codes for CASSQPGQVNTEAFF.

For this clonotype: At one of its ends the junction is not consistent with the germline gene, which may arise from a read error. Written as DNA, the CDR3 is TGTGCCACCAGTGACCCTTCTAAGAACTCTGAAGCTCTCTTT. It yields the protein CATSDPSKNSEALF. This rearrangement joins TRBV24-1 to TRBJ1-1; unclear D gene. The germline V gene encodes CDR1 KGHDR and CDR2 SFDVKD. The CDR3 runs to 14 residues.

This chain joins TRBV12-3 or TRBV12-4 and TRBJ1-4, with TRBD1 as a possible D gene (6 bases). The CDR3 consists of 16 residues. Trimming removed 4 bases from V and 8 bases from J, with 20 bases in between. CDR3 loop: CASSSGRGGRREKLFF. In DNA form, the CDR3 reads TGTGCCAGCAGTTCCGGCAGGGGAGGAAGGAGGGAAAAACTGTTTTTT.

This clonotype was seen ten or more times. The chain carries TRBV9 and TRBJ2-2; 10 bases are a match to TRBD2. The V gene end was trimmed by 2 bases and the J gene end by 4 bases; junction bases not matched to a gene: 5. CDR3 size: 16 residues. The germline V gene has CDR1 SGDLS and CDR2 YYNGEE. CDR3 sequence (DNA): TGTGCCAGCAGCGTCAGCGGGAGGGCCAGCACCGGGGAGCTGTTTTTT. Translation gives CASSVSGRASTGELFF.

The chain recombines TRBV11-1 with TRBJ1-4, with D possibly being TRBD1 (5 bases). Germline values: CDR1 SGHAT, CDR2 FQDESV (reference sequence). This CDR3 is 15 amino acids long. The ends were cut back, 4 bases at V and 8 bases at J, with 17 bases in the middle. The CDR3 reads CASSSSGATWEKLFF. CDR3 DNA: TGTGCCAGCAGCTCATCCGGGGCGACATGGGAAAAACTGTTTTTT.

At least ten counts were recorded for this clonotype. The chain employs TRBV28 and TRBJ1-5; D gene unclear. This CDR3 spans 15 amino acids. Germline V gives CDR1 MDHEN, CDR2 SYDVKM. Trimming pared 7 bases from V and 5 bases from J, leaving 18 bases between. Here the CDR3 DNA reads TGTGCCAGCATCAATACTGGCACGGCCGATCAGCCCCAGCATTTT. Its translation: CASINTGTADQPQHF.

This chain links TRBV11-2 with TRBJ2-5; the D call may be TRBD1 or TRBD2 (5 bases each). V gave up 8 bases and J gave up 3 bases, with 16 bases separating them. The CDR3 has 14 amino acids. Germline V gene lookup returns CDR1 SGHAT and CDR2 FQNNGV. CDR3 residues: CASSRDQTKETQYF. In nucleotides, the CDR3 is TGTGCCAGCTCCCGGGACCAAACGAAAGAGACCCAGTACTTC.